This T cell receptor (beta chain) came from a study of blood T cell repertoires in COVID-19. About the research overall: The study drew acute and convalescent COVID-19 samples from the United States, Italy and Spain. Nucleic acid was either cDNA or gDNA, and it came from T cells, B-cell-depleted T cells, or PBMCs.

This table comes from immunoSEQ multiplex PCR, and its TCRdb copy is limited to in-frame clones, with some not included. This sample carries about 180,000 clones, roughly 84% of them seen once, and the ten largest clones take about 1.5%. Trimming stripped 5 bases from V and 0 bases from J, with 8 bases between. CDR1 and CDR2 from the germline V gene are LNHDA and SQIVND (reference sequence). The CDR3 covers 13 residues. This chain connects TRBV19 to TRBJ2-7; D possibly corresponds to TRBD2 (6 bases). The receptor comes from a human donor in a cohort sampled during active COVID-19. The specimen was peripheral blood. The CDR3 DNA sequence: TGTGCCAGTAGTCCTAGCGCCTCCTACGAGCAGTACTTC. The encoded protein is CASSPSASYEQYF.